This T cell receptor beta chain was obtained from a study of metastatic and nonmetastatic thyroid tumors. The wider study: A comparison of repertoires was made across blood and tumor or nodule tissue from malignant and benign thyroid patients.

About this clone itself: Antigen: not known.

Thyroid surgery had not been preceded by any treatment in any patient. TCRdb reprocessed the PCR reads using MiXCR. The top ten clones hold 9% to 15% of a sample with approximately 15,000 clones, approximately 23% of them seen once. The study, taken as a whole, reports: In blood and tumor, TCR beta diversity was reportedly significantly higher in malignant thyroid tumors than in benign nodules.

CDR3 length: 14 amino acids. J lost 4 bases, V lost 5 bases, and 2 bases had no gene match. Germline V gene data show CDR1 as KGHDR and CDR2 as SFDVKD. Sequenced material: tumor tissue. This chain uses TRBV24-1 with TRBJ2-3; 10 nucleotides agree with TRBD2. The source is a female donor with papillary thyroid cancer or a benign thyroid nodule (not recorded which). Some clones in this sample may be carry-over from other donors' samples. CDR3 coding DNA: TGTGCCACCAGTGCTAGCGGGAGCCCAGATACGCAGTATTTT. This translates into CATSASGSPDTQYF.